This T cell receptor beta chain was recorded in a study of shared clonotypes between healthy human individuals. The CDR3 is 13 amino acids. The germline gives CDR1 GTSNPN, CDR2 SVGIG (reference sequence). V lost 2 bases and J lost 2, with 9 bases in between. CD8 memory merged CD45RO+ cells and CCR7-negative CD45RA+ TemRA cells into one population. The assay was immunoSEQ multiplex PCR, and TCRdb's table has in-frame clones only and misses some. The sample yields about 690,000 clones, about nine tenths seen once. Worth noting for this clone: Its antigen remains unidentified.

Study-wide results and limits: Around 5% was the fraction of naive CD4 clonotypes found shared across a few donors. Some clonotypes were shared by all four sorted-subset donors, while others were not shared. The non-shared ones had lower generation probabilities than the shared ones.

Input material: memory CD8+ T cells from PBMCs. Subset here: CD45RO+ cells pooled with CCR7-negative TemRA cells. The chain employs TRBV30 and TRBJ1-2; D is unresolved. The sequence was obtained from a man younger than 35 in good health. Some clones in this sample may be carry-over from other donors' samples. The CDR3: CAWSPDGNYGYTF. In nucleotides, the CDR3 is TGTGCCTGGAGTCCCGACGGAAACTATGGCTACACCTTC.